What follows are 13 T cell receptor beta chains derived from one specimen sequenced in a study of blood T cell repertoires in COVID-19. TCRdb keeps only in-frame clones here, not all; method: immunoSEQ multiplex PCR. This table has 350,000 or so clones, 85% to 90% appearing once. The sequenced sample was PBMCs or T cells enriched from blood (not recorded which). These receptors all stem from a woman aged 30 to 39 who had been exposed to COVID-19.

The chain links TRBV18 to TRBJ1-1; possibly TRBD1 for D (5 bases). Trimming took 6 bases from V and 3 from J, leaving 14 bases between them. This CDR3 is built from 14 residues. Per the germline V gene, CDR1 is KGHSH and CDR2 is LQKENI. The CDR3 region is CASSGEGRDTEAFF. The CDR3 bases are TGTGCCAGCTCGGGAGAGGGGAGGGACACTGAAGCTTTCTTT.

The V gene is TRBV6-5, the J gene TRBJ2-7; possibly TRBD2 for D (7 bases). Trimming stripped 6 bases from V and 3 bases from J, with 15 bases between. The CDR3 runs to 14 residues. Germline CDR1 and CDR2: MNHEY and SVGAGI. CDR3 loop: CASSAGAGDYEQYF. CDR3 bases: TGTGCCAGCAGCGCAGGGGCGGGGGACTACGAGCAGTACTTC.

V gene TRBV2 combines with J gene TRBJ2-7, with a tentative D call TRBD1 (6 bases). Germline V CDR1 and CDR2: SNHLY, FYNNEI. The V and J ends lost 8 bases and 5 bases respectively, with 16 bases between them. The CDR3 extends over 13 amino acids. The CDR3 here is CASAYRVTHEQYF. DNA of the CDR3: TGTGCCAGCGCTTACAGGGTTACCCACGAGCAGTACTTC.

This clone was picked up many times. V gene TRBV7-9 combines with J gene TRBJ1-2; D not certain. The CDR3 runs 12 residues. With 5 bases removed from V and 5 bases from J, the gap between germline ends came to 9 bases. The germline CDR1 and CDR2 sequences are SEHNR and FQNEAQ (reference sequence). CDR3 bases: TGTGCCAGCAGCCCGGTCCGATATGGCTACACCTTC. It codes for CASSPVRYGYTF.

J is TRBJ2-2 and V is TRBV19, with D unclear. The CDR3 sequence is 15 residues long. Per the germline V gene, CDR1 is LNHDA and CDR2 is SQIVND (reference sequence). Trimming removed 5 bases at V and 5 bases at J, with 15 bases between. CDR3 DNA: TGTGCCAGTAGTCTAACCCTATCAAATACCGGGGAGCTGTTTTTT. Its protein product is CASSLTLSNTGELFF.

This rearrangement joins TRBV19 to TRBJ1-1; D perhaps matches TRBD1 (6 bases). The CDR3 contains 14 residues. V dropped 1 base and J dropped 5 bases, with 11 bases sitting between them. Germline assignment: CDR1 LNHDA and CDR2 SQIVND (reference sequence). The CDR3: CASSIGGGSTEAFF. In nucleotides, the CDR3 is TGTGCCAGTAGTATAGGTGGGGGCTCGACTGAAGCTTTCTTT.

The CDR3 DNA reads TGTGCCACCAGTGCGGCGGGGAAAGATACGCAGTATTTT. Residues: CATSAAGKDTQYF. The chain couples TRBV24-1 to TRBJ2-3; D is perhaps TRBD2 (6 bases). V was shortened by 5 bases and J by 5 bases, with 10 bases between the two germline ends. The CDR3 length is 13 residues. CDR1 is KGHDR, CDR2 SFDVKD, per germline.

This chain connects TRBV19 to TRBJ2-3; 7 bases are shared with TRBD1. The CDR3 has 15 residues. Per germline, CDR1 LNHDA and CDR2 SQIVND (reference sequence). After removal of 1 base from V and 4 bases from J, the junction contained 5 bases not matched to a gene. CDR3 sequence: CASSIGTGAADTQYF. The CDR3 DNA is TGTGCCAGTAGTATAGGTACAGGGGCTGCAGATACGCAGTATTTT.

V gene TRBV28 combines with J gene TRBJ1-1, with 10 bases lining up with TRBD1. Losses at the gene ends were 5 bases for V and 1 base for J; bases not matched to a gene: 4. CDR1 is MDHEN, CDR2 SYDVKM, per germline. The CDR3 has 15 amino acids. CDR3 nucleotide sequence: TGTGCCAGCAGTCCCTGGACAGGGGGGAACACTGAAGCTTTCTTT. It is translated as CASSPWTGGNTEAFF.

This clone is a singleton in its sample. The chain has TRBV5-1 and TRBJ1-2; D is undetermined. Germline CDR1 and CDR2: SGHRS and YFSETQ. CDR3 length: 13 residues. The V gene lost 0 bases and the J gene lost 4 bases, with 7 bases spanning the gap. As DNA, the CDR3 is TGCGCCAGCAGCTTGGAGAACAGCTATGGCTACACCTTC. It specifies CASSLENSYGYTF.

The V and J genes are TRBV10-3 and TRBJ1-5; the D gene is possibly TRBD1 (6 bases). The CDR3 is 14 amino acids. The V gene lost 6 bases and the J gene lost 0 bases, with 9 bases spanning the gap. CDR1 is ENHRY, CDR2 SYGVKD, per germline. This chain's CDR3 is CAISSGHSNQPQHF. In nucleotides, the CDR3 is TGTGCCATCAGCTCGGGACATAGCAATCAGCCCCAGCATTTT.

The chain joins TRBV5-1 to TRBJ1-1; TRBD1 is a possible D gene (6 bases). Looked up from germline, CDR1 is SGHRS and CDR2 is YFSETQ. V lost 4 bases and J lost 1, with 11 bases in between. The CDR3 runs to 14 residues. This CDR3 reads CASSPGQRNTEAFF. Written as DNA, the CDR3 is TGCGCCAGCAGCCCCGGACAGAGGAACACTGAAGCTTTCTTT.

The chain is built from TRBV5-1 and TRBJ2-7; 9 positions match TRBD1. V trimming: 5 bases; J trimming: 3 bases; junction bases outside the gene matches: 9. Germline CDR1 reads SGHRS; CDR2 reads YFSETQ. The CDR3 covers 15 residues. The CDR3 DNA reads as TGCGCCAGCAGGCACGGGACAGGGAACCTCTACGAGCAGTACTTC. It codes for CASRHGTGNLYEQYF.